The 19 T cell receptor beta chains in this list originate from one sample, sequenced in a study of regulatory T cells in long-lasting Graves disease. Sample time point: persistent/refractory GD, antithyroid drugs over 5 years with positive TRAb. Preparation of the TCR library used RNA extracted from PBMCs. CDR3 regions were amplified by Arm-PCR using iRepertoire HTBI primers to build TCR beta libraries. TCRdb reanalysed the multiplex PCR reads using MiXCR and keeps one entry per CDR3 protein. The data show about 470,000 distinct CDR3 sequences, with 20% to 25% seen just once and under 9% held by the top ten. The sequencing here drew on peripheral blood mononuclear cells (PBMCs), taken when the disease was refractory, from a patient treated with antithyroid drugs. The receptors were sampled from a female donor with Graves disease.

This clonotype was picked up a small number of times. V is TRBV28 and J is TRBJ2-1; 9 bases line up with TRBD2. V shed 3 bases and J 4 bases; nucleotides not matched to a gene: 7. Germline loops: CDR1 MDHEN, CDR2 SYDVKM. This CDR3 spans 16 amino acids. The CDR3, as DNA: TGTGCCAGCAGTTTGGGGGCGGGAGGGCCATACAATGAGCAGTTCTTC. Translating it yields CASSLGAGGPYNEQFF.

This clonotype has a count of ten or more. Written as DNA, the CDR3 is TGTGCCAGCAGCGTAGAAACGGGCTGGGAGACCCAGTACTTC. Translation: CASSVETGWETQYF. This chain uses TRBV9 with TRBJ2-5; D remains ambiguous. Between the trimmed V and J ends, which lost 0 bases and 5 bases, there was a span of 11 bases. The CDR3 has 14 amino acids. Germline V gene data show CDR1 as SGDLS and CDR2 as YYNGEE. Full variable domain (outside the CDR3, taken from reference TRBV9 and TRBJ2-5): DSGVTQTPKHLITATGQRVTLRCSPRSGDLSVYWYQQSLDQGLQFLIQYYNGEERAKGNILERFSAQQFPDLHSELNLSSLELGDSALYFCASSVETGWETQYFGPGTRLLVL.

The sample holds a few counts of this clonotype. A read error may produce the germline difference seen at one junction end. The rearrangement links TRBV6-2 or TRBV6-3 to TRBJ1-2, with 7 nucleotides matching TRBD1. The V gene's germline CDR1 is MNHEY and CDR2 SVGEGT. The CDR3 extends over 14 amino acids. DNA for the CDR3: TGTGCCAGCGGGACAGACCCCTTAAACTATAGCTACACCTTC. This gives the protein CASGTDPLNYSYTF.

The J gene is TRBJ2-5, the V gene TRBV11-2; 10 positions match TRBD2. There are 16 residues in the CDR3. In germline, CDR1 is SGHAT, CDR2 FQNNGV. Trimming removed 6 bases from V and 2 bases from J; junction bases left unmatched: 9. This chain's CDR3 is CASSHPSGGKQETQYF. Written as DNA, the CDR3 is TGTGCCAGCAGTCATCCTAGCGGGGGAAAACAAGAGACCCAGTACTTC.

This clonotype occurred many times. The chain is built from TRBV27 and TRBJ1-4, with D maybe TRBD1 (5 bases). CDR3 length equals 14 residues. The ends were cut back, 6 bases at V and 7 bases at J, with 15 bases in the middle. Germline V gene sequence: CDR1 MNHEY, CDR2 SMNVEV (reference sequence). Here the CDR3 DNA reads TGTGCCAGCAGCCCCGGCGCCGGGGGTGAAAAACTGTTTTTT. This sequence encodes CASSPGAGGEKLFF.

This clonotype has a count of ten or more. The chain is built from TRBV28 and TRBJ2-7; the D gene is possibly TRBD1 (6 bases). The CDR3 is made up of 14 amino acids. Germline V gene lookup returns CDR1 MDHEN and CDR2 SYDVKM. Trimming pared 2 bases from V and 0 bases from J, leaving 8 bases between. CDR3 region: CASSLGQSSYEQYF. The CDR3 region has the DNA TGTGCCAGCAGTTTAGGACAGAGCTCCTACGAGCAGTACTTC.

V and J are TRBV19 and TRBJ2-1; maybe TRBD2 (6 bases). The length of the CDR3 is 15 residues. Per germline, CDR1 LNHDA and CDR2 SQIVND (reference sequence). V lost 1 base, J lost 9 bases, and 16 bases lay in between. The chain's CDR3 is CASSIAPGARGEQFF. CDR3 coding DNA: TGTGCCAGTAGTATAGCCCCGGGAGCAAGGGGTGAGCAGTTCTTC.

This clonotype was recorded at least ten times. The chain is built from TRBV12-3 or TRBV12-4 and TRBJ1-2; D may be TRBD1 (6 bases). Trimming stripped 4 bases from V and 4 bases from J, with 13 bases between. This CDR3 has 14 amino acids. The CDR3, as DNA: TGTGCCAGCAGTTCGACAGGAACAATCTATGGCTACACCTTC. This sequence encodes CASSSTGTIYGYTF.

The chain joins TRBV7-9 to TRBJ1-2; D remains ambiguous. The V and J ends lost 3 bases and 4 bases respectively, with 12 bases between them. From germline, CDR1 is SEHNR and CDR2 FQNEAQ (reference sequence). The CDR3 spans 14 residues. Here the CDR3 reads CASSLREVAYGYTF. As DNA, the CDR3 is TGTGCCAGCAGCTTGAGGGAAGTTGCCTATGGCTACACCTTC.

This clonotype was seen repeatedly, ten times or more. The V gene is TRBV6-5, the J gene TRBJ1-1; possible D gene TRBD1, 5 bases. Trimming removed 3 bases from V and 5 bases from J, with 16 bases in between. The germline CDR1 and CDR2 sequences are MNHEY and SVGAGI. The CDR3 runs to 15 residues. CDR3 amino acids: CASSYSGPEGTEAFF. Here the CDR3 DNA reads TGTGCCAGCAGTTATTCAGGCCCCGAGGGGACTGAAGCTTTCTTT.

The chain recombines TRBV20-1 with TRBJ2-2, with 8 bases matching TRBD2. The CDR3 is 16 amino acids. V dropped 1 base and J dropped 5; count of bases not matched to a gene: 9. Per germline, CDR1 DFQATT and CDR2 SNEGSKA (reference sequence). In nucleotides, the CDR3 is TGCAGTGCTAGAGTCCCGGGACTAGGTGTGACCGGGGAGCTGTTTTTT. Translating it yields CSARVPGLGVTGELFF.

The table lists this clonotype with a few counts. The CDR3, as DNA: TGTGCCAGCAGCTTAGGACTTAGCGGGGAGTCCGCCGAGCAGTACTTC. This translates into CASSLGLSGESAEQYF. This rearrangement joins TRBV7-9 to TRBJ2-7, with TRBD2 matching over 8 bases. CDR3 length: 16 amino acids. Germline CDR1 and CDR2: SEHNR and FQNEAQ (reference sequence). Germline trimming cut 1 base from V and 6 bases from J; bases unmatched to any gene: 11.

The table lists this clonotype with many counts. The rearrangement uses TRBV11-2 and TRBJ1-1; no clear D gene. CDR1 SGHAT and CDR2 FQNNGV come from the germline V gene. The CDR3 runs 14 residues. V shed 7 bases and J shed 3 bases, with 15 bases lying between them. The CDR3 nucleotides are TGTGCCAGCACCCTAGGAGGATCTGACACTGAAGCTTTCTTT. Translating gives CASTLGGSDTEAFF.

This clonotype was observed many times. CDR3 nucleotides: TGTGCCAGCAGTCCCGGGACATTGAACACTGAAGCTTTCTTT. As protein: CASSPGTLNTEAFF. V and J are TRBV27 and TRBJ1-1, with a tentative D call TRBD1 (6 bases). Per germline, CDR1 MNHEY and CDR2 SMNVEV (reference sequence). The CDR3 contains 14 residues. The V gene lost 5 bases and the J gene lost 0 bases, with 10 bases spanning the gap.

This clonotype was recorded at least ten times. The genes are TRBV10-1 and TRBJ1-2; 7 nucleotides match TRBD1. The V gene end was trimmed by 10 bases and the J gene end by 0 bases; junction bases not matched to a gene: 5. Germline CDR1 reads WNHNN; CDR2 reads SYGVQD (reference sequence). The CDR3 length is 13 residues. CDR3 nucleotides: TGCGCCAACGAGACAGGGACTAACTATGGCTACACCTTC. Its translation: CANETGTNYGYTF.

This clonotype was seen just once. The chain is built from TRBV20-1 and TRBJ2-7, with D possibly TRBD2 on 6 matching bases. This CDR3 contains 14 residues. V was cut by 1 base and J by 1 base, with 11 bases left in between. Germline CDR1 DFQATT, CDR2 SNEGSKA (reference sequence). This CDR3 is CSARGRDSSYEQYF. The DNA of the CDR3 is TGCAGTGCTAGAGGCCGGGACTCATCCTACGAGCAGTACTTC.

This clonotype was counted only a few times. The chain has TRBV6-1 and TRBJ1-2; D may be TRBD1 (5 bases). CDR1 MNHNS and CDR2 SASEGT come from the germline V gene. The CDR3 spans 12 residues. Trimming removed 6 bases at V and 10 bases at J, with 15 bases between. CDR3 nucleotides: TGTGCCAGCAGAACCCTGGGACCCACCTACACCTTC. Amino acids: CASRTLGPTYTF.

This clonotype was found a few times. A clone one base away is much larger, so this may be a read error. This chain joins TRBV28 and TRBJ2-4; no reliable D call. Germline V gene sequence: CDR1 MDHEN, CDR2 SYDVKM. The CDR3 contains 13 residues. In nucleotides, the CDR3 is TGTGTCACCCACGACACAGCCAAAAACATTCAGTACTTC. It codes for CVTHDTAKNIQYF.

At least ten counts were recorded for this clonotype. The rearrangement joins TRBV7-9 to TRBJ2-5; D is ambiguous. This CDR3 has 14 amino acids. Germline V lookup: CDR1 SEHNR, CDR2 FQNEAQ (reference sequence). Trimming cost V 2 bases and J 7 bases, with 14 bases left between them. CDR3 bases: TGTGCCAGCAGCTTATACTCTGGTGAAGGGACCCAGTACTTC. This gives the protein CASSLYSGEGTQYF.